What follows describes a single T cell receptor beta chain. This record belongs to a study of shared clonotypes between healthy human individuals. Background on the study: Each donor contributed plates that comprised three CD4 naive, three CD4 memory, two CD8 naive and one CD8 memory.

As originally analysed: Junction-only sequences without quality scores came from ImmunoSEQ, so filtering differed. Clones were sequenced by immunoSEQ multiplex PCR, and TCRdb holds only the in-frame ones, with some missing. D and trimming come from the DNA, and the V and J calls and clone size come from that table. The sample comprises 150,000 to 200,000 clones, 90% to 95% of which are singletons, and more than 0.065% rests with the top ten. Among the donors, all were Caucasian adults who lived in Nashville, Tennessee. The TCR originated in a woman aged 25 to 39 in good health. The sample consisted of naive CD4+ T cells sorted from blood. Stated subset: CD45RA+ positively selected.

CDR3 sequence reads: CASSLLQGIINEQFF. CDR3 nucleotides: TGTGCCAGCAGCTTGCTACAGGGGATAATCAATGAGCAGTTCTTC. The chain couples TRBV5-4 to TRBJ2-1; TRBD1 matches 7 bases. Germline CDR1 SGHNT, CDR2 YYREEE (reference sequence). J lost 6 bases, V lost 1 base, and 7 bases had no gene match. The CDR3 sequence is 15 residues long.